This T cell receptor beta chain was captured by sequencing in a study of T cells after yellow fever vaccination. Study-level information: When fractions had low cell numbers, they were prepared with SMART-Seq v4 Ultra Low Input. Study-wide results and caveats: Researchers noted that a small share of clonotypes showed up in both CD4 and CD8 compartments. FACS-sorted repertoires might harbor abundant contaminating clonotypes from the bulk population. Researchers report a weaker secondary response that nonetheless peaked faster, day 5 versus 15.

A remark on this clonotype: Its antigen is unknown.

Germline V gene sequence: CDR1 MNHEY, CDR2 SVGAGI. V lost 1 base to trimming and J lost 4 bases; unmatched junction nucleotides: 8. This CDR3 region has 17 residues. TCRdb used MiXCR to reprocess the 5' RACE reads, holding one entry per CDR3 protein. The sample lists 170,000 or so distinct CDR3 sequences, 6.2% seen once, with 2.9% in the top ten. The chain has TRBV6-5 and TRBJ2-2; 8 bases are a match to TRBD2. Source: CD4+ T cells sorted from PBMCs, taken on the day of the first yellow fever vaccination. The sequence was obtained from a man younger than 35 who received the YFV17D yellow fever vaccine. CDR3 loop: CASSYYGGVGATGELFF. The CDR3 nucleotides are TGTGCCAGCAGTTACTACGGGGGGGTAGGGGCCACCGGGGAGCTGTTTTTT.